The 21 T cell receptor beta chains reported below all come from one sample, sequenced in a study of cytomegalovirus exposure and HLA in healthy donors. PCR used 60 Vbeta primers and 13 Jbeta primers. Assay: immunoSEQ multiplex PCR; the TCRdb copy retains only in-frame clones and omits some. This sample has 95,000 to 150,000 clones, with 83% found just once. The sequenced material came from PBMCs. Receptors originate from a middle-aged woman in good health and CMV-seropositive.

The V call is TRBV7-2, the J call TRBJ1-3; D unresolved. Germline V gene sequence: CDR1 SGHTA, CDR2 FQGNSA. V was cut by 7 bases and J by 1 base, with 8 bases left in between. This CDR3 region has 13 residues. The CDR3 DNA is TGTGCCAGCACCCTCCTATCTGGAAACACCATATATTTT. This sequence encodes CASTLLSGNTIYF.

The V call is TRBV7-2, the J call TRBJ2-1; possibly TRBD2 for D (6 bases). CDR1 SGHTA and CDR2 FQGNSA come from the germline V gene. The CDR3 is 16 residues long. The V and J ends lost 4 bases and 2 bases respectively, with 15 bases between them. CDR3 bases: TGTGCCAGCAGCTCGACCGGTAGCGGAGCCTACAATGAGCAGTTCTTC. This codes for CASSSTGSGAYNEQFF. The full variable domain, in which reference TRBV7-2 and TRBJ2-1 provide the parts outside the CDR3, is GAGVSQSPSNKVTEKGKDVELRCDPISGHTALYWYRQSLGQGLEFLIYFQGNSAPDKSGLPSDRFSAERTGGSVSTLTIQRTQQEDSAVYLCASSSTGSGAYNEQFFGPGTRLTVL.

On this clone itself: Other nucleotide sequences from this sample produce the same CDR3. This chain joins TRBV9 and TRBJ2-7; 7 bases fit TRBD2. The CDR3 totals 14 residues. The ends lost 2 bases at V and 1 base at J; junction bases unmatched: 3. Germline assignment: CDR1 SGDLS and CDR2 YYNGEE. The CDR3, as DNA: TGTGCCAGCAGCGTGGAGGGAGGGTCCTACGAGCAGTACTTC. Its translation: CASSVEGGSYEQYF.

This chain links TRBV7-2 with TRBJ2-7; D call uncertain. Germline lookup yields CDR1 SGHTA and CDR2 FQGNSA. V shed 2 bases and J shed 5 bases, with 10 bases lying between them. The CDR3 has 13 amino acids. The CDR3 DNA follows: TGTGCCAGCAGCTTAAGGCCCCGGGACGAGCAGTACTTC. Amino acid sequence: CASSLRPRDEQYF.

This clone showed up just once. The V and J genes are TRBV28 and TRBJ2-5, with TRBD2 matching 14 bases. With the DNA end fitting TRBJ2-7 better, the J assignment may be wrong. In germline, CDR1 is MDHEN, CDR2 SYDVKM. The CDR3 consists of 16 residues. CDR3 sequence (DNA): TGTGCCAGCAGTTTCAGCGGGACTAGCGGGGGCTACGAGCAGTACTTC. It translates to CASSFSGTSGGYEQYF.

This chain connects TRBV19 to TRBJ1-1; TRBD1 is a possible D gene (6 bases). Germline CDR1 is LNHDA and CDR2 is SQIVND (reference sequence). The CDR3 extends over 14 amino acids. The V gene lost 5 bases and the J gene lost 3 bases, with 13 bases spanning the gap. The CDR3 loop reads CASSRQQGYTEAFF. The CDR3, as DNA: TGTGCCAGTAGTCGTCAGCAGGGGTACACTGAAGCTTTCTTT.

A word on this clone: One end of the junction varies from germline; a read error may be responsible. The V and J genes are TRBV7-9 and TRBJ2-2, with D possibly TRBD1 on 5 matching bases. Germline CDR1 SEHNR, CDR2 FQNEAQ (reference sequence). This CDR3 has 16 amino acids. The CDR3 spells CSSSLRQGPNTGELFF. CDR3 in DNA: TGTTCCAGCAGCTTACGGCAGGGCCCGAACACCGGGGAGCTGTTTTTT.

V and J are TRBV5-5 and TRBJ2-7; D is uncertain. Germline V gene lookup returns CDR1 SGHKS and CDR2 YYEKEE (reference sequence). V was pared by 0 bases and J by 1 base, with 8 bases between. There are 14 residues in the CDR3. The CDR3 DNA reads as TGTGCCAGCAGCTTGGCGGTGGTTTCCTACGAGCAGTACTTC. Amino acid sequence: CASSLAVVSYEQYF.

The genes are TRBV5-1 and TRBJ2-1; 14 positions match TRBD2. The CDR3 contains 17 residues. Losses at the gene ends were 4 bases for V and 1 base for J; bases not matched to a gene: 4. Germline CDR1 reads SGHRS; CDR2 reads YFSETQ. CDR3 nucleotide sequence: TGCGCCAGCAGCAAGGGACTAGCGGGAGAATCCTACAATGAGCAGTTCTTC. Its protein is CASSKGLAGESYNEQFF.

This clone was seen only a few times. The rearrangement joins TRBV9 to TRBJ2-1; D uncertain. With 1 base removed from V and 10 bases from J, the gap between germline ends came to 18 bases. In germline, CDR1 is SGDLS, CDR2 YYNGEE. CDR3 length equals 15 residues. Written as DNA, the CDR3 is TGTGCCAGCAGCGTATCAGTGACTCTCGAAAGGGAGCAGTTCTTC. Protein: CASSVSVTLEREQFF.

This clone was counted between two and nine times. This chain uses TRBV7-2 with TRBJ2-7, with 11 bases that match TRBD2. This CDR3 spans 17 amino acids. The trim removed 1 base at V and 2 bases at J, leaving 7 bases unmatched. Germline CDR1 is SGHTA and CDR2 is FQGNSA. CDR3 amino acids: CASSLVLTSGSPYEQYF. Here the CDR3 DNA reads TGTGCCAGCAGCTTAGTTTTAACTAGCGGGAGTCCCTACGAGCAGTACTTC.

The rearrangement joins TRBV5-1 to TRBJ1-1; a weak D match, TRBD1 (5 bases). This CDR3 comprises 17 residues. V was shortened by 4 bases and J by 5 bases, with 24 bases between the two germline ends. The V gene's germline CDR1 is SGHRS and CDR2 YFSETQ. The CDR3, as DNA: TGCGCCAGCAGCACCGGAACGTCCACCGGGGGAGATACTGAAGCTTTCTTT. It translates to CASSTGTSTGGDTEAFF.

The chain couples TRBV5-1 to TRBJ2-7; 11 nucleotides match TRBD2. CDR1 SGHRS and CDR2 YFSETQ come from the germline V gene. This CDR3 is 15 amino acids long. J lost 2 bases, V lost 5 bases, and 6 bases had no gene match. The CDR3 DNA is TGCGCCAGCAGACTAGCGGGAGAGGGCGCCTACGAGCAGTACTTC. Its translation is CASRLAGEGAYEQYF.

The chain employs TRBV4-3 and TRBJ1-1, with D possibly being TRBD1 (5 bases). Germline CDR1 LGHNA, CDR2 YSLEER. The CDR3 loop spans 16 amino acids. Trimming removed 4 bases at V and 1 base at J, with 16 bases between. As DNA, the CDR3 is TGCGCCAGCAGCCCCTCCCCCGCCGACAGGAACACTGAAGCTTTCTTT. This encodes CASSPSPADRNTEAFF.

The J gene is TRBJ2-5, the V gene TRBV7-2, with TRBD2 matching 8 bases. This CDR3 is 17 amino acids long. The V and J ends lost 1 base and 5 bases, in that order; junction bases with no gene match: 12. Germline CDR1 reads SGHTA; CDR2 reads FQGNSA. In DNA, the CDR3 is TGTGCCAGCAGCTTAGGGGGCACGGGAGGGCCGCGGGAGACCCAGTACTTC. Protein product: CASSLGGTGGPRETQYF.

The chain joins TRBV7-6 to TRBJ2-2; 7 bases line up with TRBD1. After removal of 5 bases from V and 7 bases from J, the junction contained 7 bases not matched to a gene. The CDR3 loop spans 14 amino acids. Germline CDR1 and CDR2: SGHVS and FNYEAQ. The chain's CDR3 is CASSLKGAVGELFF. Written as DNA, the CDR3 is TGTGCCAGCAGCCTAAAGGGGGCTGTCGGGGAGCTGTTTTTT.

The chain is built from TRBV5-4 and TRBJ1-2; no reliable D call. Germline V lookup: CDR1 SGHNT, CDR2 YYREEE (reference sequence). The CDR3 has 15 amino acids. Deletions cut 5 bases from V and 5 bases from J, with 19 bases between. CDR3 nucleotides: TGTGCCAGCAGAAATCCGGGCTCGGAGGTTTATGGCTACACCTTC. Translated, it gives CASRNPGSEVYGYTF.

The chain has TRBV27 and TRBJ1-2; TRBD1 might be the D (5 bases). The V end was cut by 5 bases, the J end by 11 bases, with 21 bases between. This CDR3 region has 14 residues. Germline CDR1 MNHEY, CDR2 SMNVEV (reference sequence). Here the CDR3 reads CASSPGGGVKGYTF. The CDR3 DNA reads TGTGCCAGCAGTCCAGGCGGAGGGGTGAAAGGGTACACCTTC.

The rearrangement uses TRBV27 and TRBJ2-3; D unclear. Trimming pared 2 bases from V and 2 bases from J, leaving 14 bases between. Germline V gene lookup returns CDR1 MNHEY and CDR2 SMNVEV (reference sequence). The CDR3 runs to 16 residues. The CDR3 DNA is TGTGCCAGCAGTTTAGGCTGGGCGATTGCCACAGATACGCAGTATTTT. The encoded protein is CASSLGWAIATDTQYF.

The chain couples TRBV27 to TRBJ2-1; no definite D call. Trimming took 4 bases from V and 9 from J, leaving 16 bases between them. Per germline, CDR1 MNHEY and CDR2 SMNVEV (reference sequence). There are 14 residues in the CDR3. The CDR3 DNA reads TGTGCCAGCAGTTCCCAACCAGGAATTACTGAGCAGTTCTTC. Its protein is CASSSQPGITEQFF.

V is TRBV6-6 and J is TRBJ1-2; D might be TRBD1 (6 bases). Germline V gene sequence: CDR1 MNHNY, CDR2 SVGAGI (reference sequence). CDR3 length: 13 amino acids. Trimming cost V 2 bases and J 2 bases, with 6 bases left between them. CDR3 protein: CASSYGGNYGYTF. CDR3 in DNA: TGTGCCAGCAGTTACGGGGGCAACTATGGCTACACCTTC.